Included here is one T cell receptor beta chain sequence, with context. TCRdb keeps only in-frame clones here, not all; method: immunoSEQ multiplex PCR. The table records some 250,000 clones, 70% to 90% of them present only once. This sample is part of a study of blood T cell repertoires in COVID-19. Trimming shortened V by 6 bases and J by 4 bases, and 12 bases separated the two germline ends. Germline V gene data show CDR1 as LNHDA and CDR2 as SQIVND (reference sequence). The CDR3 covers 13 residues. This rearrangement joins TRBV19 to TRBJ1-2, with D tentatively TRBD1 (5 bases). The source of this sequence is a woman between 40 and 50 years old who had recovered from COVID-19. The source material was peripheral blood. In DNA, the CDR3 is TGTGCCAGTAGACCCGGGGGGGGCTATGGCTACACCTTC. It encodes CASRPGGGYGYTF.